What follows are 30 T cell receptor beta chains derived from one specimen sequenced in a study of blood T cells in healthy people across ages. The second PCR ran about 6 to 12 cycles with a sample-barcoded 5' primer and J-beta primers. TCRdb analysed the 5' RACE reads with MiXCR anew, one entry per CDR3 protein. The sample carries just over 800,000 distinct CDR3 sequences, around 68% recorded once. The source material was blood. These receptors were obtained from a man aged 30 to 45 in good health.

The rearrangement links TRBV29-1 to TRBJ1-5; a weak D match, TRBD1 (5 bases). CDR1 and CDR2 from the germline V gene are SQVTM and ANQGSEA. The CDR3 length is 14 residues. The ends were cut back, 6 bases at V and 0 bases at J, with 12 bases in the middle. This CDR3 is CSVAPGPSNQPQHF. In nucleotides, the CDR3 is TGCAGCGTCGCGCCGGGACCTAGCAATCAGCCCCAGCATTTT.

V gene TRBV20-1 combines with J gene TRBJ1-5, with D maybe TRBD1 (5 bases). There are 15 residues in the CDR3. The germline V gene has CDR1 DFQATT and CDR2 SNEGSKA (reference sequence). DNA for the CDR3: TGCAGCGCCGGGGCAGCAACCTATAGCAATCAGCCCCAGCATTTT. Translated, it gives CSAGAATYSNQPQHF.

This clonotype showed up many times. The chain joins TRBV7-2 to TRBJ2-5, with 11 bases lining up with TRBD2. Germline-derived CDR1 and CDR2 are SGHTA and FQGNSA. CDR3 length: 17 residues. J lost 1 base, V lost 0 bases, and 4 bases had no gene match. The CDR3, as DNA: TGTGCCAGCAGCTTAGCGTCGGGACTAGCGGCCCAAGAGACCCAGTACTTC. Amino acids: CASSLASGLAAQETQYF. Variable domain in full (rest from reference TRBV7-2 and TRBJ2-5): GAGVSQSPSNKVTEKGKDVELRCDPISGHTALYWYRQSLGQGLEFLIYFQGNSAPDKSGLPSDRFSAERTGGSVSTLTIQRTQQEDSAVYLCASSLASGLAAQETQYFGPGTRLLVL.

A note on this clonotype: Just one base apart from a much larger clone, this may be a read error. This chain connects TRBV12-3 or TRBV12-4 to TRBJ1-2; TRBD1 matches 9 bases. There are 14 residues in the CDR3. In DNA form, the CDR3 reads TGTGCCAACAGTTTAGGGACAGGGTCCTATGGCTACACCTTC. This translates into CANSLGTGSYGYTF.

As DNA, the CDR3 is TGTGCCAGCAGCCAAGATTTTGAGCGGGGGGCCCCCCAAGAGACCCAGTACTTC. Amino acid sequence: CASSQDFERGAPQETQYF. The gene calls are TRBV3-1 and TRBJ2-5; 9 positions match TRBD2. The CDR3 loop spans 18 amino acids. V lost 0 bases, J lost 1 base, and 9 bases stayed unmatched. Germline V gives CDR1 LGHDT, CDR2 YNNKEL (reference sequence).

This chain uses TRBV20-1 with TRBJ2-5; D is unclear. Germline V gene data show CDR1 as DFQATT and CDR2 as SNEGSKA (reference sequence). The V gene lost 7 bases and the J gene lost 5 bases, with 11 bases spanning the gap. CDR3 length: 11 residues. CDR3 sequence: CSVFSTETQYF. The CDR3 coding sequence is TGCAGTGTTTTTTCTACTGAGACCCAGTACTTC.

This clonotype was found many times. V is TRBV7-3 and J is TRBJ2-3; D call uncertain. The V gene lost 5 bases and the J gene lost 0 bases, with 9 bases spanning the gap. CDR1 and CDR2 from the germline V gene are SGHTA and FQGTGA. The CDR3 has 14 amino acids. This CDR3 is CASSLPDSTDTQYF. CDR3 DNA: TGTGCCAGCAGCCTCCCGGACAGCACAGATACGCAGTATTTT.

The chain recombines TRBV4-3 with TRBJ1-6; possibly TRBD1 for D (5 bases). Deletions cut 4 bases from V and 9 bases from J, with 22 bases between. Germline V gives CDR1 LGHNA, CDR2 YSLEER. CDR3 length: 17 amino acids. CDR3 nucleotides: TGCGCCAGCAGCCGCCTATTGGGAGGGGAAGGAGGTTCACCCCTCCACTTT. It specifies CASSRLLGGEGGSPLHF.

The CDR3 DNA follows: TGTGCCAGCAGCAAGATCATTAGCAATCAGCCCCAGCATTTT. Translation: CASSKIISNQPQHF. The chain joins TRBV25-1 to TRBJ1-5; D ambiguous. The CDR3 has 14 residues. Germline CDR1 is MGHDK and CDR2 is SYGVNS. The ends were cut back, 6 bases at V and 0 bases at J, with 9 bases in the middle.

The rearrangement joins TRBV10-3 to TRBJ1-4; D is perhaps TRBD1 (6 bases). Germline CDR1 is ENHRY and CDR2 is SYGVKD. CDR3 size: 17 residues. V was cut by 8 bases and J by 1 base, with 20 bases left in between. As DNA, the CDR3 is TGTGCCATCGACAGGCCCCAGACCACGGGAACTAATGAAAAACTGTTTTTT. This translates into CAIDRPQTTGTNEKLFF.

The genes are TRBV7-7 and TRBJ2-5; D may be TRBD2 (7 bases). Germline-derived CDR1 and CDR2 are SSHAT and FNYEAQ (reference sequence). This CDR3 contains 16 residues. V lost 1 base and J 2 bases, leaving 14 bases between the germline ends. The CDR3 spells CASSLGGGPGQETQYF. In nucleotides, the CDR3 is TGTGCCAGCAGCTTAGGGGGGGGGCCTGGACAAGAGACCCAGTACTTC.

This clonotype was counted a single time. Since a much larger clone is just one base distant, this may be a read error. The chain recombines TRBV6-2 or TRBV6-3 with TRBJ2-6, with D uncertain. This CDR3 has 14 residues. From germline, CDR1 is MNHEY and CDR2 SVGEGT. The V and J ends lost 6 bases and 0 bases respectively, with 6 bases between them. The CDR3 reads CASRLDSGANVLTF. The CDR3 DNA reads TGTGCCAGCAGATTAGACTCTGGGGCCAACGTCCTGACTTTC.

The rearrangement links TRBV9 to TRBJ2-4; 7 bases line up with TRBD2. The ends lost 4 bases at V and 1 base at J; junction bases unmatched: 11. Germline CDR1 reads SGDLS; CDR2 reads YYNGEE. The CDR3 loop spans 17 amino acids. The CDR3, as DNA: TGTGCCAGCAGCCCAAGGGGAGGGATCGGGGCCAAAAACATTCAGTACTTC. Encoded protein: CASSPRGGIGAKNIQYF.

This rearrangement joins TRBV20-1 to TRBJ1-2, with a weak D call TRBD1 (5 bases). Per germline, CDR1 DFQATT and CDR2 SNEGSKA (reference sequence). The V end lost 4 bases, the J end lost 5 bases, and 17 bases lay between the germline ends. The CDR3 has 14 amino acids. This CDR3 is CSATGPPATYGYTF. CDR3 nucleotides: TGCAGTGCTACGGGGCCTCCCGCAACTTATGGCTACACCTTC.

The sample holds one count of this clonotype. CDR3 protein: CASSSRGHEQYF. The CDR3 nucleotides read TGTGCCAGCAGTTCCCGGGGGCACGAGCAGTACTTC. V is TRBV27 and J is TRBJ2-7; D assignment may be TRBD1 or TRBD2 (6 bases each). V dropped 4 bases and J dropped 5 bases, with 9 bases sitting between them. This CDR3 contains 12 residues. CDR1 and CDR2 from the germline V gene are MNHEY and SMNVEV (reference sequence).

This rearrangement joins TRBV6-5 to TRBJ2-1; D is perhaps TRBD2 (5 bases). The CDR3 runs to 14 residues. V lost 5 bases and J lost 7, with 15 bases in between. Germline V CDR1 and CDR2: MNHEY, SVGAGI. The CDR3 spells CASSVRTGYNEQFF. The CDR3 DNA reads as TGTGCCAGCAGTGTAAGGACGGGGTATAATGAGCAGTTCTTC.

This clonotype was counted between two and nine times. The CDR3 spells CASSRGPDEQFF. In DNA, the CDR3 is TGTGCCAGCAGCCGGGGTCCGGATGAGCAGTTCTTC. This rearrangement joins TRBV4-2 to TRBJ2-1; no reliable D call. V was clipped by 4 bases and J by 8 bases, with 9 bases between them. The CDR3 loop spans 12 amino acids. Germline CDR1 and CDR2: LGHNA and YNFKEQ.

This clonotype was observed a single time. One end of the junction is discordant with germline, which a read error may explain. The chain has TRBV24-1 and TRBJ2-1; possible D gene TRBD2, 6 bases. Germline assignment: CDR1 KGHDR and CDR2 SFDVKD. CDR3 length: 16 amino acids. The CDR3 loop reads CAASDQTRDPHNEQFF. The CDR3 DNA is TGTGCCGCCAGTGATCAGACTAGAGATCCCCACAATGAGCAGTTCTTC.

The V call is TRBV5-5, the J call TRBJ1-2; 8 positions agree with TRBD1. V shed 3 bases, J shed 7 bases, and the junction held 11 bases outside the gene matches. The CDR3 is 15 amino acids. Per germline, CDR1 SGHKS and CDR2 YYEKEE (reference sequence). CDR3 nucleotide sequence: TGTGCCAGCAGCTCGCGGGGGGCAGGGGGCTTTGGCTACACCTTC. This codes for CASSSRGAGGFGYTF.

This clonotype was seen a single time. V usage is TRBV5-1 and J usage is TRBJ2-7; TRBD1 aligns across 7 bases. There are 14 residues in the CDR3. CDR1 and CDR2 (germline): SGHRS, YFSETQ. Unmatched junction bases numbered 5, after V lost 0 bases and J lost 5 bases. The CDR3 loop is CASSLANQGDEQYF. CDR3 sequence (DNA): TGCGCCAGCAGCTTGGCCAACCAGGGGGACGAGCAGTACTTC. Supplemented by reference TRBV5-1 and TRBJ2-7, the full variable domain reads KAGVTQTPRYLIKTRGQQVTLSCSPISGHRSVSWYQQTPGQGLQFLFEYFSETQRNKGNFPGRFSGRQFSNSRSEMNVSTLELGDSALYLCASSLANQGDEQYFGPGTRLTVT.

The chain uses TRBV12-3 or TRBV12-4 and TRBJ1-5; 9 nucleotides match TRBD1. CDR3 length: 16 amino acids. V was clipped by 5 bases and J by 5 bases; unmatched bases: 10. The CDR3 reads CASSPSRTGGHQPQHF. The CDR3 DNA reads as TGTGCCAGCAGTCCCAGCCGTACAGGGGGCCATCAGCCCCAGCATTTT.

The chain recombines TRBV7-2 with TRBJ2-3; 10 bases agree with TRBD2. J gave up 6 bases and V 3 bases, and 6 bases lay outside the gene matches. CDR3 length equals 15 residues. Germline V gene lookup returns CDR1 SGHTA and CDR2 FQGNSA. The CDR3 here is CASSLASGGPDTQYF. As DNA, the CDR3 is TGTGCCAGCAGCTTGGCTAGCGGGGGCCCTGATACGCAGTATTTT.

This chain links TRBV24-1 with TRBJ2-4, with 9 nucleotides matching TRBD2. The DNA end is more similar to TRBJ2-5, so the J call may be wrong. Germline loops: CDR1 KGHDR, CDR2 SFDVKD. CDR3 length: 15 amino acids. The DNA of the CDR3 is TGTGCCACCAGTGAATTCAGCGGGGGGCCAGAGACCCAGTACTTC. This sequence encodes CATSEFSGGPETQYF.

This chain joins TRBV3-1 and TRBJ1-2; tentative D call: TRBD1 (5 bases). Germline-derived CDR1 and CDR2 are LGHDT and YNNKEL (reference sequence). V was shortened by 6 bases and J by 4 bases, with 24 bases between the two germline ends. The CDR3 length is 17 residues. The CDR3 bases are TGTGCCAGCAGACCCCAAGCACGAGGGGCAGTCTTCTATGGCTACACCTTC. Translation gives CASRPQARGAVFYGYTF.

In this sample, this clonotype turned up a few times. J is TRBJ2-5 and V is TRBV7-9; D gene uncertain. The V gene's germline CDR1 is SEHNR and CDR2 FQNEAQ (reference sequence). Trimming left V 5 bases short and J 6 bases short, with 13 bases between. The CDR3 extends over 13 amino acids. The CDR3 loop reads CASSPGVRQTQYF. DNA of the CDR3: TGTGCCAGCAGCCCCGGAGTACGGCAGACCCAGTACTTC. Full variable domain (outside the CDR3, taken from reference TRBV7-9 and TRBJ2-5): DTGVSQNPRHKITKRGQNVTFRCDPISEHNRLYWYRQTLGQGPEFLTYFQNEAQLEKSRLLSDRFSAERPKGSFSTLEIQRTEQGDSAMYLCASSPGVRQTQYFGPGTRLLVL.

The chain carries TRBV6-2 or TRBV6-3 and TRBJ1-5; D unclear. V was shortened by 5 bases and J by 6 bases, with 11 bases between the two germline ends. CDR1 and CDR2 (germline): MNHEY, SVGEGT. The CDR3 covers 13 residues. The CDR3 region has the DNA TGTGCCAGCAGTCCCACCATTGCTCAGCCCCAGCATTTT. It translates to CASSPTIAQPQHF.

The CDR3 DNA sequence: TGTGCCAGCAGCTCCGCGGGACAGCTAAACACTGAAGCTTTCTTT. The encoded protein is CASSSAGQLNTEAFF. This chain joins TRBV4-2 and TRBJ1-1; 7 nucleotides line up with TRBD1. The CDR3 length is 15 residues. Germline V gene data show CDR1 as LGHNA and CDR2 as YNFKEQ. The V segment lost 5 bases and the J segment 2 bases; nucleotides outside the gene matches: 8.

CDR3 sequence: CASTTGRYLNEQYF. CDR3 nucleotides: TGTGCCAGCACCACGGGACGGTATCTAAACGAGCAGTACTTC. The chain recombines TRBV7-2 with TRBJ2-4; D may correspond to TRBD1 or TRBD2 (5 bases each). The end of the DNA fits TRBJ2-7 better, so the J call may be wrong. CDR3 size: 14 residues. Germline CDR1 reads SGHTA; CDR2 reads FQGNSA.

V and J are TRBV18 and TRBJ1-4, with a tentative D call TRBD1 (6 bases). Per the germline V gene, CDR1 is KGHSH and CDR2 is LQKENI. CDR3 size: 14 residues. Trimming stripped 5 bases from V and 6 bases from J, with 13 bases between. CDR3 protein: CASSTGQGDEKLFF. The CDR3 coding sequence is TGTGCCAGCTCAACGGGACAAGGTGATGAAAAACTGTTTTTT.

The gene calls are TRBV4-2 and TRBJ1-4; the D is unclear. Germline V gene lookup returns CDR1 LGHNA and CDR2 YNFKEQ. Trimming took off 0 bases at V and 6 bases at J, with 8 bases between the two ends. The CDR3 totals 14 residues. CDR3 sequence reads: CASSQEESHEKLFF. CDR3 sequence (DNA): TGTGCCAGCAGCCAAGAGGAGTCCCATGAAAAACTGTTTTTT.